The 26 T cell receptor beta chains listed next were all sequenced from one sample in a study of blood T cell repertoires in COVID-19. Profiling relied on immunoSEQ multiplex PCR, and the TCRdb table lists in-frame clones only, not all of them. The table has approximately 210,000 clones, around nine tenths seen once. The sequenced sample consisted of peripheral blood. These receptors all stem from a woman between 35 and 50 years old with acute or convalescent COVID-19.

V and J are TRBV18 and TRBJ1-2; D may be TRBD1 (6 bases). With 1 base removed from V and 2 bases from J, the gap between germline ends came to 8 bases. This CDR3 spans 14 amino acids. CDR1 KGHSH and CDR2 LQKENI come from the germline V gene. The DNA of the CDR3 is TGTGCCAGCTCACCACAGGACAGCAACTATGGCTACACCTTC. Translating it yields CASSPQDSNYGYTF.

This clone appeared a few times. The chain employs TRBV21-1 and TRBJ2-2; the table's D call, TRBD2, has no DNA check behind it. TRBV21-1 is deemed a pseudogene. The CDR3 sequence is 15 residues long. The CDR3 sequence: CASSKRLSDTGELFF. CDR3 nucleotide sequence: TGTGCCAGCAGCAAACGTCTCTCGGACACCGGGGAGCTGTTTTTT.

The rearrangement links TRBV9 to TRBJ1-2, with D perhaps TRBD1 (5 bases). CDR1 is SGDLS and CDR2 is YYNGEE in the germline V gene. The V and J ends lost 2 bases and 2 bases respectively, with 13 bases between them. The CDR3 extends over 15 amino acids. The CDR3 reads CASSVFQGGNYGYTF. As DNA, the CDR3 is TGTGCCAGCAGCGTGTTCCAGGGAGGAAACTATGGCTACACCTTC. The full variable domain, completed using reference TRBV9 and TRBJ1-2, is DSGVTQTPKHLITATGQRVTLRCSPRSGDLSVYWYQQSLDQGLQFLIQYYNGEERAKGNILERFSAQQFPDLHSELNLSSLELGDSALYFCASSVFQGGNYGYTFGSGTRLTVV.

This clone came up a few times. The chain carries TRBV6-4 and TRBJ2-3, with D tentatively TRBD1 (6 bases). Germline loops: CDR1 MRHNA, CDR2 SNTAGT. V lost 0 bases to trimming and J lost 4 bases, with 11 bases between them. This CDR3 is built from 15 residues. The CDR3 reads CASSDSAGAADTQYF. The CDR3 DNA is TGTGCCAGCAGTGACTCGGCAGGGGCGGCAGATACGCAGTATTTT.

The rearrangement uses TRBV2 and TRBJ1-5, with D perhaps matching TRBD1 (5 bases). The ends were cut back, 0 bases at V and 5 bases at J, with 8 bases in the middle. Germline loops: CDR1 SNHLY, CDR2 FYNNEI. The CDR3 length is 14 residues. The CDR3: CASSEAGAHQPQHF. The CDR3 DNA reads as TGTGCCAGCAGTGAAGCAGGGGCCCATCAGCCCCAGCATTTT. Looking up the rest from reference TRBV2 and TRBJ1-5 gives the full variable domain: EPEVTQTPSHQVTQMGQEVILRCVPISNHLYFYWYRQILGQKVEFLVSFYNNEISEKSEIFDDQFSVERPDGSNFTLKIRSTKLEDSAMYFCASSEAGAHQPQHFGDGTRLSIL.

The J gene is TRBJ2-3, the V gene TRBV6-1; tentative D call: TRBD1 (5 bases). V was pared by 2 bases and J by 0 bases, with 9 bases between. Germline V gives CDR1 MNHNS, CDR2 SASEGT. The CDR3 has 15 amino acids. The CDR3 reads CASSERPGSTDTQYF. The CDR3 DNA is TGTGCCAGCAGTGAACGCCCAGGGAGCACAGATACGCAGTATTTT.

The chain links TRBV4-1 to TRBJ1-1, with TRBD1 matching over 10 bases. Trimming removed 3 bases from V and 4 bases from J; junction bases left unmatched: 2. This CDR3 has 14 amino acids. Germline V gene lookup returns CDR1 MGHRA and CDR2 YSYEKL. CDR3 sequence: CASSQGQGPTEAFF. CDR3 DNA: TGCGCCAGCAGCCAGGGACAGGGGCCCACTGAAGCTTTCTTT.

V is TRBV3-1 (or the pseudogene TRBV3-2) and J is TRBJ1-5; 7 nucleotides match TRBD1. With 0 bases clipped from V and 9 bases from J, the junction kept 8 bases outside the gene matches. The germline CDR1 and CDR2 sequences are LGHDT and YNNKEL (reference sequence). The CDR3 totals 15 residues. In DNA, the CDR3 is TGTGCCAGCAGCCAAGACCGACAGGGAAGGGGGCCCCAGCATTTT. It translates to CASSQDRQGRGPQHF.

This rearrangement joins TRBV11-2 to TRBJ1-1; D uncertain. Trimming cost V 6 bases and J 7 bases, with 15 bases left between them. CDR1 is SGHAT, CDR2 FQNNGV, per germline. The CDR3 covers 13 residues. CDR3 protein: CASRPEAVSEAFF. The CDR3, as DNA: TGTGCCAGCAGGCCAGAGGCGGTTAGTGAAGCTTTCTTT.

The chain has TRBV13 and TRBJ1-1, with D unresolved. This CDR3 is built from 12 residues. The germline CDR1 and CDR2 sequences are PRHDT and FYEKMQ (reference sequence). Trimming cost V 2 bases and J 1 base, with 2 bases left between them. CDR3 in amino acids: CASSLRNTEAFF. The CDR3 bases are TGTGCCAGCAGCTTACGGAACACTGAAGCTTTCTTT.

The rearrangement links TRBV6-5 to TRBJ2-5; D might be TRBD1 (7 bases). Deletions cut 7 bases from V and 2 bases from J, with 14 bases between. The germline V gene encodes CDR1 MNHEY and CDR2 SVGAGI. CDR3 length: 14 amino acids. The CDR3 nucleotides read TGTGCCAGCATCCGGGCAGGGGGGCAAGAGACCCAGTACTTC. Amino acids: CASIRAGGQETQYF.

This clone was observed many times. The CDR3 nucleotides read TGTGCCAGCAGCTTAGGGCAGGGGGAAGGAACTGAAGCTTTCTTT. Translating gives CASSLGQGEGTEAFF. The chain links TRBV7-3 to TRBJ1-1, with TRBD1 matching over 7 bases. CDR1 SGHTA and CDR2 FQGTGA come from the germline V gene. V shed 2 bases, J shed 5 bases, and the junction held 8 bases outside the gene matches. CDR3 size: 15 residues.

This chain links TRBV9 with TRBJ2-3; 14 bases line up with TRBD2. Per the germline V gene, CDR1 is SGDLS and CDR2 is YYNGEE. This CDR3 spans 17 amino acids. V lost 2 bases, J lost 6 bases, and 8 bases stayed unmatched. Here the CDR3 reads CASSVGTSGGPEDTQYF. DNA of the CDR3: TGTGCCAGCAGCGTGGGGACTAGCGGGGGCCCTGAGGATACGCAGTATTTT.

This chain joins TRBV5-6 and TRBJ1-1; 8 bases are shared with TRBD1. The CDR3 loop spans 16 amino acids. The germline CDR1 and CDR2 sequences are SGHDT and YYEEEE. J was trimmed by 4 bases and V by 2 bases; bases with no gene match: 10. The CDR3 DNA follows: TGTGCCAGCAGCTTTGGGGACAGGACCTTGTTCACTGAAGCTTTCTTT. It encodes CASSFGDRTLFTEAFF.

Only one count was recorded for this clone. V is TRBV4-2 and J is TRBJ2-3, with 8 positions matching TRBD2. This CDR3 is built from 20 residues. V was clipped by 0 bases and J by 1 base; unmatched bases: 15. Looked up from germline, CDR1 is LGHNA and CDR2 is YNFKEQ. The CDR3 loop reads CASSQEGGGGIYTRTDTQYF. In DNA form, the CDR3 reads TGTGCCAGCAGCCAAGAGGGGGGCGGGGGGATTTATACACGCACAGATACGCAGTATTTT.

The V gene is TRBV6-2 or TRBV6-3, the J gene TRBJ2-7; D possibly corresponds to TRBD1 (6 bases). The V end was cut by 6 bases, the J end by 6 bases, with 15 bases between. The length of the CDR3 is 13 residues. The germline gives CDR1 MNHEY, CDR2 SVGEGT. The CDR3 loop is CASSKQGSGEQYV. The CDR3 DNA follows: TGTGCCAGCAGCAAACAGGGTTCGGGCGAGCAGTACGTC.

This clone was counted between two and nine times. The chain combines TRBV2 with TRBJ2-2; D gene ambiguous. V lost 7 bases and J 6 bases, leaving 15 bases between the germline ends. The CDR3 spans 14 residues. Germline CDR1 SNHLY, CDR2 FYNNEI. CDR3 bases: TGTGCCAGCACCCCCAATCAGTTCCCCGGGGAGCTGTTTTTT. This sequence encodes CASTPNQFPGELFF.

The V and J genes are TRBV11-2 and TRBJ1-1; TRBD1 agrees at 7 bases. This CDR3 region has 15 residues. V lost 1 base, J lost 3 bases, and 5 bases stayed unmatched. Germline CDR1 SGHAT, CDR2 FQNNGV. CDR3 nucleotide sequence: TGTGCCAGCAGCTTAGCCGGACAGGTCGACACTGAAGCTTTCTTT. It codes for CASSLAGQVDTEAFF. Variable domain in full (rest from reference TRBV11-2 and TRBJ1-1): EAGVAQSPRYKIIEKRQSVAFWCNPISGHATLYWYQQILGQGPKLLIQFQNNGVVDDSQLPKDRFSAERLKGVDSTLKIQPAKLEDSAVYLCASSLAGQVDTEAFFGQGTRLTVV.

The chain carries TRBV5-1 and TRBJ1-6; maybe TRBD1 (5 bases). The CDR3 length is 14 residues. Germline CDR1 is SGHRS and CDR2 is YFSETQ. V was pared by 1 base and J by 10 bases, with 12 bases between. The CDR3 nucleotides are TGCGCCAGCAGCTTGACAGGATTAGGATCACCCCTCCACTTT. Translation gives CASSLTGLGSPLHF.

This chain joins TRBV6-5 and TRBJ2-1, with 8 bases that match TRBD2. The length of the CDR3 is 15 residues. Germline assignment: CDR1 MNHEY and CDR2 SVGAGI. V lost 5 bases and J lost 4; bases outside the gene matches: 7. The CDR3, as DNA: TGTGCCAGCAGTCGGGCCGGGGGGGGTTACAATGAGCAGTTCTTC. This translates into CASSRAGGGYNEQFF.

The CDR3 spells CASSTGQGVTGELFF. The CDR3, as DNA: TGTGCCAGCAGCACGGGACAGGGTGTCACCGGGGAGCTGTTTTTT. This sequence joins TRBV11-2 and TRBJ2-2; 9 bases agree with TRBD1. V lost 5 bases, J lost 4 bases, and 5 bases stayed unmatched. The CDR3 consists of 15 residues. Germline V gene sequence: CDR1 SGHAT, CDR2 FQNNGV.

The genes are TRBV6-5 and TRBJ1-6; the D gene is possibly TRBD1 (5 bases). Trimming cost V 0 bases and J 1 base, with 7 bases left between them. The CDR3 runs 16 residues. The germline CDR1 and CDR2 sequences are MNHEY and SVGAGI. The CDR3 loop is CASSYSGGSYNSPLHF. The CDR3 DNA follows: TGTGCCAGCAGTTACTCGGGGGGATCCTATAATTCACCCCTCCACTTT.

This clone was seen more than once but under ten times. The sample holds other DNA sequences that translate to the same CDR3. This rearrangement joins TRBV30 to TRBJ1-5, with 7 bases fitting TRBD1. Germline V gene sequence: CDR1 GTSNPN, CDR2 SVGIG (reference sequence). CDR3 length: 14 residues. Losses at the gene ends were 2 bases for V and 6 bases for J; bases not matched to a gene: 7. The CDR3 coding sequence is TGTGCCTGGAGTCGAGTGGCAGGGGGTCAGCCCCAGCATTTT. This encodes CAWSRVAGGQPQHF.

This chain connects TRBV1 to TRBJ2-3; the tabulated D call, TRBD2, remains unverified against the DNA. TRBV1 is a documented pseudogene. The CDR3 has 17 amino acids. CDR3 sequence: CTSSPVGLAGRTDTQYF. The DNA for the CDR3 is TGCACCAGCAGCCCGGTGGGACTAGCGGGGCGCACAGATACGCAGTATTTT.

The CDR3 bases are TGCGCCAGCAGCTCTATAGCGGGGGGGCCGGCGAACACCGGGGAGCTGTTTTTT. Translating gives CASSSIAGGPANTGELFF. This sequence joins TRBV5-1 and TRBJ2-2; 11 bases are a match to TRBD2. V shed 3 bases, J shed 0 bases, and the junction held 7 bases outside the gene matches. The CDR3 totals 18 residues. The germline gives CDR1 SGHRS, CDR2 YFSETQ.

A single count supports this clone. V gene TRBV9 combines with J gene TRBJ2-5; 9 bases map to TRBD2. Unmatched junction bases numbered 12, after V lost 7 bases and J lost 5 bases. The CDR3 loop spans 15 amino acids. Germline V gene data show CDR1 as SGDLS and CDR2 as YYNGEE. CDR3 nucleotide sequence: TGTGCCAGCGCTGACCATAGCGGGGGAGAGGAGACCCAGTACTTC. Translated, it gives CASADHSGGEETQYF. Full variable domain (rest looked up from reference TRBV9 and TRBJ2-5): DSGVTQTPKHLITATGQRVTLRCSPRSGDLSVYWYQQSLDQGLQFLIQYYNGEERAKGNILERFSAQQFPDLHSELNLSSLELGDSALYFCASADHSGGEETQYFGPGTRLLVL.